Described below is a single T cell receptor beta chain sequence and its context. Its specificity is not known. Regions amplified from RNA transcripts were the TCR beta CDR3 regions. Researchers ran a first-round RT-PCR on the TCR CDR3 using the HTBI primer set. One entry per CDR3 protein results from TCRdb running MiXCR on the multiplex PCR reads. The table records around 300,000 distinct CDR3 sequences, over 11% of them present only once. V shed 1 base and J shed 2 bases, with 25 bases lying between them. Germline-derived CDR1 and CDR2 are SGHKS and YYEKEE (reference sequence). There are 19 residues in the CDR3. Graves' hyperthyroidism showing no ophthalmopathy progression within 18 months was considered stable. About 9.4 ml fresh peripheral blood yielded the PBMCs. The data belong to a study of T cells in Graves' hyperthyroidism and ophthalmopathy. General study findings and limits: Most clonotypes that expanded in the thyroid above 0.001 also showed up in blood. By a 13 V-J model, ophthalmopathy was set apart from stable hyperthyroidism.

This sequence originates from a woman under 40 with Graves' hyperthyroidism. This sequence joins TRBV5-5 and TRBJ2-7; a possible D gene is TRBD1 (7 bases). The sample was blood. CDR3 bases: TGTGCCAGCAGCTTGACGGCGGTGGTCTGGGCGGGACAGACCTACGAGCAGTACTTC. The encoded protein is CASSLTAVVWAGQTYEQYF. Looking up the rest from reference TRBV5-5 and TRBJ2-7 gives the full variable domain: DAGVTQSPTHLIKTRGQQVTLRCSPISGHKSVSWYQQVLGQGPQFIFQYYEKEERGRGNFPDRFSARQFPNYSSELNVNALLLGDSALYLCASSLTAVVWAGQTYEQYFGPGTRLTVT.